This TCR beta chain emerged from a study of identifying expanded T cells in peripheral blood (dated by TCRdb to between 2017 and 2020). The study in broad terms: Technical replicates were generated by sequencing separate aliquots of the same genomic DNA pool, and four replicates were compared pairwise.

No immune events, such as infections, were documented for the healthy donors during the collection period. Blood repertoires from healthy donors were used as a training cohort for calibrating time-dependent variance in a beta-binomial model of differential abundance of T-cell clones. There were roughly 10 healthy donors in the training cohort, of whom 3 were female and 7 were male. On average the donors were approximately 42 years old, and their ages spanned roughly 25 to 70 years. Whole blood from each healthy donor was obtained from a commercial supplier and was collected at three time points roughly 13 days apart. For immunosequencing, genomic DNA was extracted from unsorted whole blood. The immunoSEQ Assay, which relies on bias-controlled multiplex PCR amplification of genomic DNA, was used to profile TCRbeta CDR3 regions. Concerning the study's data processing: To quantify the absolute abundance of each unique TCRbeta CDR3 region, the sequences were collapsed and filtered. Differential abundance was tested with two models: a binomial (Fisher-equivalent) model and a beta-binomial model that adds time-dependent variance fitted from healthy donors. Clones with fewer than 5 combined templates were removed, and differential abundance was called for clones with a Benjamini-Hochberg FDR below 0.01. The form v = (b*log(k)+a)^2 was used to model beta-binomial variance as a function of total template count across the two samples. Sourced from immuneACCESS, this table was stored by TCRdb with only in-frame sequences that have V and J called. A share of the clones is absent; for the studies checked, an unresolved V gene accounts for under half, and the remainder has no known explanation. Clonal size and the V and J genes are those of that table, whereas D and trimming came from the DNA. Within this sample are about 81,000 clones, with around 84% of them counted one time only. 15% to 20% of the sample lies in the top ten.

Results the study describes overall, beyond this receptor: The authors expected biological variance in healthy repertoires might increase further over much longer intervals such as months to years. Across all healthy-donor time intervals, the beta-binomial model significantly lowered both the number of clones called differentially abundant and the false-positive rate. The binomial model flagged about 1.3 differentially abundant clones between technical replicates, compared with about 16 over about 2 weeks and about 20 over around four weeks. For all healthy donors, the variance in clone template counts between roughly 2-week samples rose significantly as total template count increased.

Including cysteine and phenylalanine, the CDR3 has 15 amino acids. Only the CDR3 DNA is retained, 45 bases long and in frame from the first base. According to the germline V gene, CDR1 reads SGHRS and CDR2 reads YFSETQ. V has 4 bases trimmed and J has 3 bases trimmed; junction bases matching no gene number 8. This clone was recorded only once. Its antigen specificity is not known. Qualities for individual bases were not recorded, and no much larger clone is one base off. The receptor's source is a person aged 18 to 75 in good health. The sequencing sample was made of blood. Rearrangement joined TRBV5-1 to TRBJ2-7; 9 nucleotides in the junction match TRBD1. The bases read TGCGCCAGCAGCCCCCGACAGGGGGGGAACTACGAGCAGTACTTC. Translated, this is CASSPRQGGNYEQYF. This CDR3, with the reference TRBV5-1 and TRBJ2-7 proteins standing in past its ends, gives the full variable domain KAGVTQTPRYLIKTRGQQVTLSCSPISGHRSVSWYQQTPGQGLQFLFEYFSETQRNKGNFPGRFSGRQFSNSRSEMNVSTLELGDSALYLCASSPRQGGNYEQYFGPGTRLTVT.